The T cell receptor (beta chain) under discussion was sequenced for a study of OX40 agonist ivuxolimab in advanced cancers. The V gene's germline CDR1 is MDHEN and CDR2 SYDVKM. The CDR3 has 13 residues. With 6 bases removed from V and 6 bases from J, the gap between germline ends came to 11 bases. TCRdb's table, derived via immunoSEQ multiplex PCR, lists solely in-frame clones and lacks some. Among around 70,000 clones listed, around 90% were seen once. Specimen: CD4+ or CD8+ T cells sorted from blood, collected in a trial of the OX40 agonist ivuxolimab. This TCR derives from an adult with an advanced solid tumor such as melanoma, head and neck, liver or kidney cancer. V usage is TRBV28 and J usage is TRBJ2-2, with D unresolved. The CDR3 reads CASRWGGSGELFF. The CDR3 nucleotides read TGTGCCAGCAGGTGGGGTGGGTCCGGGGAGCTGTTTTTT.